The clone carrying this TCR beta chain has a handful of counts. This specimen comes from a study of blood T cell repertoires in COVID-19. Study-wide background: Italy, Spain and the United States were the sources of the convalescent and acute COVID-19 samples.

Germline assignment: CDR1 DFQATT and CDR2 SNEGSKA (reference sequence). This CDR3 comprises 11 residues. Trimming removed 0 bases from V and 7 bases from J, with 4 bases in between. Libraries were prepared by immunoSEQ multiplex PCR; TCRdb keeps only in-frame clonotypes and omits some of them. Seen here are tens of thousands of clones, approximately 80% observed once, and the top ten hold approximately 8.8%. The sequence was collected from a man in his sixties with acute or convalescent COVID-19. The chain has TRBV20-1 and TRBJ1-3, with no clear D. Sequencing used peripheral blood. The DNA of the CDR3 is TGCAGTGCTAGAGACCAGAACACCATATATTTT. Translating it yields CSARDQNTIYF.